This T cell receptor (beta chain) comes out of a study of cytomegalovirus exposure and HLA in healthy donors. Deletions cut 7 bases from V and 6 bases from J, with 8 bases between. Germline V CDR1 and CDR2: MNHEY, SMNVEV (reference sequence). The CDR3 loop spans 11 amino acids. PCR used 60 Vbeta primers and 13 Jbeta primers. The data were produced by immunoSEQ multiplex PCR, yet TCRdb's version contains in-frame clones alone and is incomplete. Here the sample table reports about 130,000 clones. The clonotype comes from a woman between 40 and 50 years old in good health and CMV-seropositive. The chain recombines TRBV27 with TRBJ2-3; D is possibly TRBD2 (5 bases). The source material was PBMCs. Here the CDR3 reads CASKTGDTQYF. DNA of the CDR3: TGTGCCAGCAAAACGGGGGATACGCAGTATTTT.